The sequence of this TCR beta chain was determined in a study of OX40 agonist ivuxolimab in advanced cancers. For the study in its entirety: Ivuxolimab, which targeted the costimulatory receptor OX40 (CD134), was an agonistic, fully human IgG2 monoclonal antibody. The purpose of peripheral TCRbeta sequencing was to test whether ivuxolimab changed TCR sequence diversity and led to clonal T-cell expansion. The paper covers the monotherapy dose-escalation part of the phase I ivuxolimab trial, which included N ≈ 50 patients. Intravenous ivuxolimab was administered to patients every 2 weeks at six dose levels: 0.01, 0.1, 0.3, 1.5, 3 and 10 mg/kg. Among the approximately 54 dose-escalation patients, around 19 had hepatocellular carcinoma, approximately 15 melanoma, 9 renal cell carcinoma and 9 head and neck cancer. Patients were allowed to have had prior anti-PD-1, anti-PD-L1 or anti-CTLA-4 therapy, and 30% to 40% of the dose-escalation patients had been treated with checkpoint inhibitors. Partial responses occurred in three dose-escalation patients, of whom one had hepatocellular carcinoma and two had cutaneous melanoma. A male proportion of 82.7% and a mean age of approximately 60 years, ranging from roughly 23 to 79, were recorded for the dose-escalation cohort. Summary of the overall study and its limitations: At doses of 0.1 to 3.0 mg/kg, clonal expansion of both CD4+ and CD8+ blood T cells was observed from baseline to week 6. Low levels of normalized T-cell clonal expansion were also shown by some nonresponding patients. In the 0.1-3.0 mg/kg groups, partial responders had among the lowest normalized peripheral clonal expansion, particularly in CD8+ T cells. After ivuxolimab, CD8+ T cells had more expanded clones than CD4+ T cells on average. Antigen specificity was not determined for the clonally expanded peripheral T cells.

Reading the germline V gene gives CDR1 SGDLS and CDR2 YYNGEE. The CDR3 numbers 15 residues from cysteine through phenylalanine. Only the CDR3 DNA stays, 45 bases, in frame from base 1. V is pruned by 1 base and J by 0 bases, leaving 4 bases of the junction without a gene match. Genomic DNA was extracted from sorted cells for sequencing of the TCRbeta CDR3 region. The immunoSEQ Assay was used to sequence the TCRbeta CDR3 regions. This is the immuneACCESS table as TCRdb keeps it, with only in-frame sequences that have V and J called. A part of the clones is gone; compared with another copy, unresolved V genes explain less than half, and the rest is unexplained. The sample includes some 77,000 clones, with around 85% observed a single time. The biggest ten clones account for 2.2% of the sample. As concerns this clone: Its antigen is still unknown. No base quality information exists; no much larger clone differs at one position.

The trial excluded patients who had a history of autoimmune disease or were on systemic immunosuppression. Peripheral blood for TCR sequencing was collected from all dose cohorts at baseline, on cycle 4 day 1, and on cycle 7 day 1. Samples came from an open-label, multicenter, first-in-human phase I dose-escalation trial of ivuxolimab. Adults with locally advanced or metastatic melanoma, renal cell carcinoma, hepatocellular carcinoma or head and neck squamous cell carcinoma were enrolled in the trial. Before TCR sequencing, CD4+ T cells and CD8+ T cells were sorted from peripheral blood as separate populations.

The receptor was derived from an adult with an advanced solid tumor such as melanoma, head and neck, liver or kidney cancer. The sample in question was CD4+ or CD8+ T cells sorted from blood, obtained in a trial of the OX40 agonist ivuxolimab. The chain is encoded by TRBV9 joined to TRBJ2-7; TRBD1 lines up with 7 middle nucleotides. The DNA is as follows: TGTGCCAGCAGCGTAACGGGACAGAGCTCCTACGAGCAGTACTTC. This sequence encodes CASSVTGQSSYEQYF.